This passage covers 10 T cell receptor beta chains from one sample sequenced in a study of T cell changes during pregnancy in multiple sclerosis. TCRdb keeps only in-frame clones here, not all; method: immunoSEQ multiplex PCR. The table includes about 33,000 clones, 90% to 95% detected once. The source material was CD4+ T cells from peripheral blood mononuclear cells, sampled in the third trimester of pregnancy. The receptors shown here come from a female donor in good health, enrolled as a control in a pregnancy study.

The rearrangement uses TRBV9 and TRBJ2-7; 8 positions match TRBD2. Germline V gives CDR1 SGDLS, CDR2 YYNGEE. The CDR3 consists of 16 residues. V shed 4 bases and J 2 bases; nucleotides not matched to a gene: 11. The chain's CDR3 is CASSISGGTPTYEQYF. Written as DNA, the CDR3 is TGTGCCAGCAGCATCTCGGGGGGGACACCCACCTACGAGCAGTACTTC.

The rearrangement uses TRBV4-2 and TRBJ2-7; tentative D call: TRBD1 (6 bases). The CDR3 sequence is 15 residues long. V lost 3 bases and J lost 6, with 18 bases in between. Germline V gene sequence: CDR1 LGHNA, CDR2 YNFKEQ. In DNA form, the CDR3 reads TGTGCCAGCAGCCACCCGGGCCAGGGGTCTCGCGAGCAGTACTTC. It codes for CASSHPGQGSREQYF.

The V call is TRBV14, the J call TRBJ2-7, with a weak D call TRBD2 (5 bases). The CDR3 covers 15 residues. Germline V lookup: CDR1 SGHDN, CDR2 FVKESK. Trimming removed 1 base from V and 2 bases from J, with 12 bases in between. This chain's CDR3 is CASSQGSGFTYEQYF. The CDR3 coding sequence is TGTGCCAGCAGCCAAGGGTCGGGGTTCACCTACGAGCAGTACTTC.

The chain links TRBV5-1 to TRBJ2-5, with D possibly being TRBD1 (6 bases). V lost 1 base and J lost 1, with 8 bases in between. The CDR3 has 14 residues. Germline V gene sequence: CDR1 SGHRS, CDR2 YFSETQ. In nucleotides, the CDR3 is TGCGCCAGCAGCTTGCGAGGGGGCCAAGAGACCCAGTACTTC. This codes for CASSLRGGQETQYF.

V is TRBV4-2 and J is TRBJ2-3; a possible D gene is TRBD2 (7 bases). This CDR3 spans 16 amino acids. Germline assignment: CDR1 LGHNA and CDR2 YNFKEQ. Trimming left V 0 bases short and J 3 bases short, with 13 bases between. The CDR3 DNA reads TGTGCCAGCAGCCAAGAGGGGGCGCGGGGGACAGATACGCAGTATTTT. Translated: CASSQEGARGTDTQYF.

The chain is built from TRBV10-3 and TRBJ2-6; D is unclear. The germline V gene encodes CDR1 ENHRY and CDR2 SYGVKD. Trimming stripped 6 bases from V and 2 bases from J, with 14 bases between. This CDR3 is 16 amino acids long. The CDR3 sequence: CAIRFEVVAGANVLTF. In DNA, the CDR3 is TGTGCCATCAGGTTCGAGGTGGTCGCTGGGGCCAACGTCCTGACTTTC.

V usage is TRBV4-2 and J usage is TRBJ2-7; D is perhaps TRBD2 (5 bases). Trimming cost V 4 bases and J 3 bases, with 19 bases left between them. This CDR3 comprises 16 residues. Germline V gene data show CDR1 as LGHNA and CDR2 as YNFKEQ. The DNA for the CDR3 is TGTGCCAGCAGCCTCAAAGACCGAGCGGAGAGCTACGAGCAGTACTTC. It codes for CASSLKDRAESYEQYF.

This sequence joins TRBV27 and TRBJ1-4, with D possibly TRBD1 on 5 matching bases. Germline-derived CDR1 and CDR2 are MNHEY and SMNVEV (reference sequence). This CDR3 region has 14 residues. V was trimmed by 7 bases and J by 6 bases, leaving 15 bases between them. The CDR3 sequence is CASNNGGVHEKLFF. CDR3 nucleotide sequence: TGTGCCAGCAACAACGGGGGGGTTCATGAAAAACTGTTTTTT.

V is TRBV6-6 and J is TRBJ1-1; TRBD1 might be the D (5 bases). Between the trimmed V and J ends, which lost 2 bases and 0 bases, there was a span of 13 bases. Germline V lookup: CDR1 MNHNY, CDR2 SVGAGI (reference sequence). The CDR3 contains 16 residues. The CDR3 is CASSYGDRILNTEAFF. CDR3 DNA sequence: TGTGCCAGCAGTTACGGTGACAGAATTCTGAACACTGAAGCTTTCTTT.

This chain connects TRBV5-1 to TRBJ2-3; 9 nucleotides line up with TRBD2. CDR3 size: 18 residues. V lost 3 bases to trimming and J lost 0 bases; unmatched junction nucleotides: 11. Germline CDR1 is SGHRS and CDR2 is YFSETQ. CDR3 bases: TGCGCCAGCAGCTACCGACCGGGACTAGCAGGGAGCACAGATACGCAGTATTTT. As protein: CASSYRPGLAGSTDTQYF.